The source of this TCR beta chain is a study of response to subunit inactivated influenza vaccine. Overall study results and limits: Each seasonal influenza vaccination recruits few new T cells, the authors suggested.

Concerning this clonotype: Its cognate antigen is unknown.

TCRdb fed the RT-PCR reads into MiXCR, producing one record per CDR3 protein. The sample consists of hundreds of thousands of distinct CDR3 sequences, roughly 20% of them appearing once. Per germline, CDR1 LGHDT and CDR2 YNNKEL (reference sequence). V was clipped by 1 base and J by 0 bases, with 7 bases between them. CDR3 length: 15 amino acids. The V and J genes are TRBV3-1 and TRBJ1-5, with TRBD1 as a possible D gene (5 bases). This TCR was recovered from a man aged 45-65 years who received an inactivated influenza vaccine. The sequences come from PBMCs from blood, collected more than 4 days after vaccination. Written as DNA, the CDR3 is TGTGCCAGCAGCCAAGGGGGCGCTAGCAATCAGCCCCAGCATTTT. Protein product: CASSQGGASNQPQHF.